These 12 T cell receptor beta chains share one sample of origin, sequenced in a study of OX40 agonist ivuxolimab in advanced cancers. Sequenced by immunoSEQ multiplex PCR; TCRdb stores in-frame clones only, minus some. The sample shows about 79,000 clones, roughly 94% of them seen only once. This specimen was CD4+ or CD8+ T cells sorted from blood, taken in a trial of the OX40 agonist ivuxolimab. The receptors here all came from an adult with an advanced solid tumor such as melanoma, head and neck, liver or kidney cancer.

The chain joins TRBV28 to TRBJ2-2, with D unclear. The CDR3 spans 15 residues. Germline CDR1 MDHEN, CDR2 SYDVKM. V lost 3 bases to trimming and J lost 5 bases, with 13 bases between them. DNA for the CDR3: TGTGCCAGCAGTTTGGCCGCCCGGCCTACCGGGGAGCTGTTTTTT. This gives the protein CASSLAARPTGELFF.

The V gene is TRBV13, the J gene TRBJ1-1, with 8 nucleotides matching TRBD1. The CDR3 consists of 13 residues. CDR1 is PRHDT, CDR2 FYEKMQ, per germline (reference sequence). The junction had 5 bases not matched to a gene; V was cut back by 4 bases and J by 7 bases. This CDR3 reads CASSSQGGGEAFF. The CDR3 nucleotides are TGTGCCAGCAGCTCACAGGGGGGCGGTGAAGCTTTCTTT.

This clone was detected once. V and J are TRBV28 and TRBJ2-5; perhaps D is TRBD1 or TRBD2 (5 bases each). The CDR3 has 14 residues. V dropped 5 bases and J dropped 5 bases, with 15 bases sitting between them. The V gene's germline CDR1 is MDHEN and CDR2 SYDVKM. The CDR3 spells CASSPSSRGETQYF. CDR3 DNA sequence: TGTGCCAGCAGTCCTAGCTCTAGGGGCGAGACCCAGTACTTC.

The V call is TRBV10-3, the J call TRBJ2-1; 7 nucleotides align to TRBD2. V lost 2 bases, J lost 0 bases, and 10 bases stayed unmatched. CDR1 and CDR2 from the germline V gene are ENHRY and SYGVKD. This CDR3 is built from 18 residues. This CDR3 reads CAISERLADSSSYNEQFF. CDR3 coding DNA: TGTGCCATCAGTGAGAGGCTAGCGGATTCTAGCTCCTACAATGAGCAGTTCTTC.

The chain joins TRBV5-4 to TRBJ2-7, with 7 bases that match TRBD2. CDR3 length: 15 amino acids. The V gene's germline CDR1 is SGHNT and CDR2 YYREEE (reference sequence). V shed 0 bases, J shed 6 bases, and the junction held 9 bases outside the gene matches. The CDR3 nucleotides are TGTGCCAGCAGCTTGGTGTCTAGCGGACCGCTCGAGCAGTACTTC. Its protein product is CASSLVSSGPLEQYF. The full variable domain, its missing parts supplied by reference TRBV5-4 and TRBJ2-7, is ETGVTQSPTHLIKTRGQQVTLRCSSQSGHNTVSWYQQALGQGPQFIFQYYREEENGRGNFPPRFSGLQFPNYSSELNVNALELDDSALYLCASSLVSSGPLEQYFGPGTRLTVT.

This chain's CDR3 is CASIPGRGRFNNEQFF. DNA of the CDR3: TGTGCCAGCATCCCCGGCCGGGGGCGTTTCAACAATGAGCAGTTCTTC. The J gene is TRBJ2-1, the V gene TRBV21-1. TRBV21-1 is a pseudogene. CDR3 length: 16 amino acids.

The rearrangement uses TRBV11-2 and TRBJ2-4, with TRBD2 matching over 11 bases. The J segment lost 8 bases and the V segment lost 1 base, leaving 10 bases of the junction unmatched. CDR1 SGHAT and CDR2 FQNNGV come from the germline V gene. This CDR3 contains 17 residues. The CDR3 DNA reads TGTGCCAGCAGCTTAGCTGGGGGGACTAGCGGTTTTTACATTCAGTACTTC. Translation gives CASSLAGGTSGFYIQYF.

The chain combines TRBV15 with TRBJ2-7, with 11 bases that match TRBD2. The germline V gene has CDR1 LNHNV and CDR2 YYDKDF (reference sequence). The CDR3 has 16 amino acids. With 0 bases clipped from V and 1 base from J, the junction kept 2 bases outside the gene matches. CDR3: CATSREGTSGSYEQYF. For the CDR3, the DNA is TGTGCCACCAGCAGAGAGGGGACTAGCGGTTCCTACGAGCAGTACTTC.

This clone came up once. The rearrangement links TRBV5-5 to TRBJ2-7; 11 positions match TRBD1. CDR1 and CDR2 from the germline V gene are SGHKS and YYEKEE (reference sequence). J was trimmed by 4 bases and V by 2 bases; bases with no gene match: 2. The CDR3 contains 14 residues. In nucleotides, the CDR3 is TGTGCCAGCAGCTTCGGGACAGGGGGATACGAGCAGTACTTC. This sequence encodes CASSFGTGGYEQYF.

The chain combines TRBV28 with TRBJ2-2; D possibly corresponds to TRBD2 (6 bases). The germline gives CDR1 MDHEN, CDR2 SYDVKM. V was cut by 5 bases and J by 5 bases, with 18 bases left in between. The CDR3 sequence is 16 residues long. CDR3 amino acids: CASSPSRDGRTGELFF. The CDR3 region has the DNA TGTGCCAGCAGTCCGTCACGAGACGGGAGAACCGGGGAGCTGTTTTTT.

The chain joins TRBV28 to TRBJ1-1; D may be TRBD1 (6 bases). The CDR3 sequence is 17 residues long. V lost 3 bases to trimming and J lost 0 bases, with 17 bases between them. The germline gives CDR1 MDHEN, CDR2 SYDVKM. The CDR3 coding sequence is TGTGCCAGCAGTTTTCGGACAGTCGGGTCCATGAACACTGAAGCTTTCTTT. Its translation: CASSFRTVGSMNTEAFF.

The chain links TRBV4-1 to TRBJ2-7; D is possibly TRBD1 (5 bases). Germline assignment: CDR1 MGHRA and CDR2 YSYEKL. Trimming took 0 bases from V and 3 from J, leaving 9 bases between them. This CDR3 region has 14 residues. The CDR3 bases are TGCGCCAGCAGCCAAGAGGGGCTGGACTACGAGCAGTACTTC. Amino acids: CASSQEGLDYEQYF.